The clone carrying this T cell receptor (beta chain) was found many times. Its antigen is still unknown. The data are from a study of CD8+CD57+ T cells in acquired aplastic anemia. Study background: Recorded DNA amounts for sorted CD4+ and CD8+ cells had an average of roughly 3.4 ug.

Whoever was chosen for sequencing had shown CD8+CD57+ cell expansion by flow cytometry. The diagnosis in all patients was severe acquired aplastic anemia. Broader study findings: Found in both controls and patients were almost 30 CD8+ CDR3 sequences.

Germline V gene lookup returns CDR1 MGHDK and CDR2 SYGVNS. CDR3 length: 17 amino acids. The germline V and J ends were trimmed by 1 base and 0 bases, with 10 bases remaining between them. Genomic DNA templated the TCR beta VDJ and CDR3 profiling. TCRdb re-analysed the reads in MiXCR, keeping a single row per CDR3 protein. The table lists more than 150,000 distinct CDR3 sequences, 45% to 60% of them singletons, with around 13% in the top ten. This TCR was sampled from a human donor with aplastic anemia. Specimen: sorted CD4+, CD8+, or CD8+CD57+ T cells (not recorded which) from PBMCs. The chain is built from TRBV25-1 and TRBJ1-6; unclear D gene. The CDR3 nucleotides read TGTGCCAGCAGTGAATTGGAGGGTAGCTCCTATAATTCACCCCTCCACTTT. It encodes CASSELEGSSYNSPLHF.